The present TCR beta chain was sequenced within a study of CD8 T cells in ankylosing spondylitis. Study-wide results and limits: Ankylosing spondylitis blood appeared to be characterized by a TCR beta motif of eight highly homologous variants.

Quantitative 5'-RACE with molecular barcodes was used to make the TCR beta libraries. TCRdb reanalysed the 5' RACE reads using MiXCR and keeps one entry per CDR3 protein. The repertoire has around 140,000 distinct CDR3 sequences, roughly a sixth of them found once; the top ten carry roughly 30%. This clonotype was picked up a small number of times. The antigen remains undetermined. With 4 bases removed from V and 7 bases from J, the gap between germline ends came to 20 bases. Germline CDR1 reads DFQATT; CDR2 reads SNEGSKA (reference sequence). This CDR3 spans 15 amino acids. This clonotype originated in a male donor with ankylosing spondylitis. This sequence joins TRBV20-1 and TRBJ2-1; possibly TRBD1 or TRBD2 for D (5 bases each). Sequencing used blood, either unsorted or a sorted T cell fraction (not recorded which). CDR3 DNA sequence: TGCAGTGCTAAGCGGCGACGGGACGGCGGAAATGAGCAGTTCTTC. It is translated as CSAKRRRDGGNEQFF.